This TCR beta chain was obtained from a study of metastatic and nonmetastatic thyroid tumors. Study in general: Both malignant and benign thyroid patients supplied peripheral blood and tumor or nodule tissue samples, across which the repertoires of these patients were then compared.

Thyroid surgery was performed in patients who had received no treatment beforehand. Study results and limitations: Reported TCR beta diversity, measured in blood and tumor, was significantly higher for malignant thyroid tumors than for benign nodules.

The germline CDR1 and CDR2 sequences are MDHEN and SYDVKM. The CDR3 totals 13 residues. Trimming took off 6 bases at V and 1 base at J, with 9 bases between the two ends. This clone is large by share. The antigen is not known. In the source study's methods: Using the CDR3 differences seen across clinicopathological groups, the authors built a distant-metastasis classifier for papillary thyroid cancer, which was meant to discriminate distant-metastatic patients. TCRdb recomputed clones from the PCR reads via MiXCR. Here the V and J calls rest on TCRdb's processing, not on the authors' analysis. The table has about 4,300 clones, approximately 40% seen once.

Source material: tumor tissue. The clonotype comes from a male donor with papillary thyroid cancer or a benign thyroid nodule (not recorded which). Some clones in this sample may be carry-over from other donors' samples. V usage is TRBV28 and J usage is TRBJ1-1; maybe TRBD1 (5 bases). The CDR3 nucleotides read TGTGCCAGCAGCGGGGACCGGAACACTGAAGCTTTCTTT. Its protein is CASSGDRNTEAFF.